This T cell receptor (beta chain) was sequenced for a study of shared clonotypes between healthy human individuals. The overall study: The study used three CD4 naive, three CD4 memory, two CD8 naive and one CD8 memory plate per donor.

The method was immunoSEQ multiplex PCR; TCRdb's version includes in-frame clones alone and lacks a portion of them. The sample gives approximately 720,000 clones, less than 80% of which show up once; about 2% is in the top ten. The CDR3 length is 14 residues. V shed 2 bases, J shed 3 bases, and the junction held 3 bases outside the gene matches. CDR1 and CDR2 (germline): SGHTA, FQGNSA. Material for sequencing was memory CD4+ T cells sorted from blood. The sample's subset: CD45RA-negative fraction. V is TRBV7-2 and J is TRBJ2-5; 7 bases match TRBD2. The TCR originated in a woman between 25 and 40 years old in good health. CDR3 nucleotides: TGTGCCAGCAGCTTATGGGGGGGGAAAGAGACCCAGTACTTC. Its protein product is CASSLWGGKETQYF. Filled out from reference TRBV7-2 and TRBJ2-5, the complete variable domain reads GAGVSQSPSNKVTEKGKDVELRCDPISGHTALYWYRQSLGQGLEFLIYFQGNSAPDKSGLPSDRFSAERTGGSVSTLTIQRTQQEDSAVYLCASSLWGGKETQYFGPGTRLLVL.